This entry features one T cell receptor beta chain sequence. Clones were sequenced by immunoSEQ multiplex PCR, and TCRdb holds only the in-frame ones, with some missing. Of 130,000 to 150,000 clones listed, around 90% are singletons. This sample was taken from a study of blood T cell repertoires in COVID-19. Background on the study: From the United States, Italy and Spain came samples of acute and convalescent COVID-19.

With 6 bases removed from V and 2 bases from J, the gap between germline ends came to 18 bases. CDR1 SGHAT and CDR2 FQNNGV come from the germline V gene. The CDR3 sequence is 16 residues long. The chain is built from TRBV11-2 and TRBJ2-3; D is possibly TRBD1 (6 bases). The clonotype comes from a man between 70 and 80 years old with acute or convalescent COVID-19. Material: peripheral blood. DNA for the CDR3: TGTGCCAGCAGTGATCAACGAGGGGACACCACAGATACGCAGTATTTT. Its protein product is CASSDQRGDTTDTQYF.